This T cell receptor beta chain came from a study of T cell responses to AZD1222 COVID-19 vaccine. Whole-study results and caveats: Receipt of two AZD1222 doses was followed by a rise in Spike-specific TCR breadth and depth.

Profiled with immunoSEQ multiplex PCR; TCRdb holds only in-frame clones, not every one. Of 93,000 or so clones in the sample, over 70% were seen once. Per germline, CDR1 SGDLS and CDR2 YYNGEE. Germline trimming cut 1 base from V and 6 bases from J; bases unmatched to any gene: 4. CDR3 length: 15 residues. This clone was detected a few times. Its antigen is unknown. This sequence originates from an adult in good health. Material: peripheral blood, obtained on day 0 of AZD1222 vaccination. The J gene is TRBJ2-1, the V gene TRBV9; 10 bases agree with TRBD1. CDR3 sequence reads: CASSVSGQGLNEQFF. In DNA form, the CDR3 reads TGTGCCAGCAGCGTATCGGGACAGGGGCTCAATGAGCAGTTCTTC.